This T cell receptor beta chain originates from a study of blood T cell repertoires in COVID-19. Profiled with immunoSEQ multiplex PCR; TCRdb holds only in-frame clones, not every one. The sample includes about 140,000 clones, 76% seen only once; the top ten take over 4%. The V and J ends lost 0 bases and 10 bases respectively, with 7 bases between them. This CDR3 contains 12 residues. Germline assignment: CDR1 SGHAT and CDR2 FQNNGV. The source is an elderly woman with active or convalescent COVID-19. The sequenced sample consisted of peripheral blood. The chain employs TRBV11-2 and TRBJ2-1; D uncertain. The CDR3 reads CASSLESPEQFF. In nucleotides, the CDR3 is TGTGCCAGCAGCTTAGAAAGCCCCGAGCAGTTCTTC.